This T cell receptor beta chain was profiled in a study of blood T cells in healthy people across ages. As to this clonotype: As yet, its antigen is unknown.

The study, taken as a whole, reports: Age showed a roughly linear inverse relationship with TCR beta diversity per million T cells. There was a strong correlation between TCR beta diversity and naive T cell percentage.

The CDR3 has 14 amino acids. Germline V lookup: CDR1 MNHEY, CDR2 SVGEGT. Trimming removed 5 bases from V and 5 bases from J; junction bases left unmatched: 8. A second PCR of about 7 to 12 cycles used a sample-barcoded 5' primer and a J-beta primer mix. Every cDNA molecule carried a tag from a template-switch adaptor bearing 12 random nucleotides. From the 5' RACE reads, TCRdb called clonotypes with MiXCR, one entry per CDR3 protein. The sample includes about 1.8 million distinct CDR3 sequences, around half of them seen just once. This sequence joins TRBV6-2 or TRBV6-3 and TRBJ1-1; TRBD1 agrees at 7 bases. Source material: blood. This sequence was found in a woman aged 40-49 years in good health. CDR3 in amino acids: CASSHTGEVTEAFF. The CDR3 nucleotides read TGTGCCAGCAGTCACACAGGGGAGGTTACTGAAGCTTTCTTT.